These 23 T cell receptor beta chains came from one sample sequenced in a study of cytomegalovirus exposure and HLA in healthy donors. The PCR employed 60 Vbeta primers together with 13 Jbeta primers. TCRdb's table, derived via immunoSEQ multiplex PCR, lists solely in-frame clones and lacks some. The table lists around 160,000 clones, approximately 83% of them singletons. Material: PBMCs. These TCRs come from a young woman in good health and CMV-seronegative.

V usage is TRBV6-4 and J usage is TRBJ2-3; D gene uncertain. Germline V gene data show CDR1 as MRHNA and CDR2 as SNTAGT. The V gene lost 3 bases and the J gene lost 3 bases, with 10 bases spanning the gap. This CDR3 spans 14 amino acids. The CDR3 nucleotides are TGTGCCAGCAGTGAGGAGTTTTGGACAGATACGCAGTATTTT. It yields the protein CASSEEFWTDTQYF.

The J gene is TRBJ2-7, the V gene TRBV6-1; weak D call: TRBD2 (6 bases). Germline values: CDR1 MNHNS, CDR2 SASEGT. This CDR3 is built from 15 residues. Between the trimmed V and J ends, which lost 6 bases and 0 bases, there was a span of 15 bases. CDR3 sequence: CASSGEVLSSYEQYF. The CDR3 DNA reads TGTGCCAGCAGCGGGGAGGTATTATCCTCCTACGAGCAGTACTTC.

V is TRBV30 and J is TRBJ2-1, with TRBD2 matching over 7 bases. The CDR3 consists of 14 residues. V lost 2 bases, J lost 3 bases, and 4 bases stayed unmatched. Germline loops: CDR1 GTSNPN, CDR2 SVGIG (reference sequence). The CDR3 loop is CAWSPLADYNEQFF. CDR3 bases: TGTGCCTGGAGTCCCCTAGCGGACTACAATGAGCAGTTCTTC.

The rearrangement joins TRBV2 to TRBJ1-4, with unresolved D. The germline V gene has CDR1 SNHLY and CDR2 FYNNEI. This CDR3 contains 15 residues. V was trimmed by 6 bases and J by 1 base, leaving 12 bases between them. CDR3 sequence reads: CASSDLGRTNEKLFF. In nucleotides, the CDR3 is TGTGCCAGCAGCGACCTAGGGAGAACTAATGAAAAACTGTTTTTT.

This clone was observed a single time. The V gene is TRBV9, the J gene TRBJ1-6, with 7 bases lining up with TRBD1. V dropped 7 bases and J dropped 7; count of bases not matched to a gene: 11. The CDR3 covers 15 residues. Per germline, CDR1 SGDLS and CDR2 YYNGEE. DNA for the CDR3: TGTGCCAGCGGGACCGGGACAGTCCCCAATTCACCCCTCCACTTT. Translating it yields CASGTGTVPNSPLHF.

The genes are TRBV27 and TRBJ1-1; D not resolved. The CDR3 runs 14 residues. Trimming removed 4 bases from V and 0 bases from J, with 9 bases in between. The V gene's germline CDR1 is MNHEY and CDR2 SMNVEV (reference sequence). The CDR3: CASSSLRMNTEAFF. The CDR3 bases are TGTGCCAGCAGTTCACTCAGGATGAACACTGAAGCTTTCTTT.

The gene calls are TRBV19 and TRBJ2-1, with 8 bases aligning to TRBD1. Germline CDR1 reads LNHDA; CDR2 reads SQIVND (reference sequence). The ends lost 6 bases at V and 4 bases at J; junction bases unmatched: 8. The CDR3 extends over 15 amino acids. The CDR3 spells CASRPRQGAYNEQFF. CDR3 nucleotides: TGTGCCAGTAGGCCAAGGCAGGGGGCTTACAATGAGCAGTTCTTC.

The chain combines TRBV28 with TRBJ2-7; 8 bases align to TRBD1. V gave up 3 bases and J gave up 6 bases; unmatched junction bases: 10. The germline V gene encodes CDR1 MDHEN and CDR2 SYDVKM. This CDR3 comprises 15 residues. The CDR3 here is CASSLGFQGASEQYF. The CDR3 DNA sequence: TGTGCCAGCAGTTTGGGTTTCCAGGGGGCAAGCGAGCAGTACTTC.

The CDR3 here is CASSLAGTFNTEAFF. The DNA for the CDR3 is TGTGCCAGCAGTTTGGCCGGGACATTTAACACTGAAGCTTTCTTT. The V call is TRBV27, the J call TRBJ1-1; D may be TRBD1 (6 bases). Germline CDR1 MNHEY, CDR2 SMNVEV (reference sequence). The CDR3 has 15 residues. V lost 3 bases and J 2 bases, leaving 13 bases between the germline ends.

Remarks on this clone: A junction end diverges from the germline sequence, so it may reflect a read error. The rearrangement joins TRBV11-1 to TRBJ1-1; TRBD1 matches at 9 bases. This CDR3 is built from 16 residues. Germline assignment: CDR1 SGHAT and CDR2 FQDESV (reference sequence). CDR3: CASSARSGTGNAEAFF. CDR3 bases: TGTGCCAGCAGCGCCCGATCCGGGACAGGGAACGCTGAAGCTTTCTTT.

Concerning this clone: The junction shows a germline mismatch at one end, possibly a read error. This chain joins TRBV6-4 and TRBJ1-2, with a possible D match to TRBD1 (5 bases). Looked up from germline, CDR1 is MRHNA and CDR2 is SNTAGT. CDR3 length equals 10 residues. CDR3 protein: CASSDYQGHF. The CDR3 DNA is TGTGCCAGCAGTGACTATCAAGGACACTTC.

The J gene is TRBJ2-5, the V gene TRBV9; 14 bases align to TRBD2. Trimming took 4 bases from V and 4 from J; bases not matched to a gene: 9. Germline V gives CDR1 SGDLS, CDR2 YYNGEE. The CDR3 is 17 residues long. The CDR3 DNA sequence: TGTGCCAGCAGCCCAGGGACTAGCGGGGGCCTTCGAGAGACCCAGTACTTC. It codes for CASSPGTSGGLRETQYF.

The table lists this clone with a few counts. The chain uses TRBV27 and TRBJ2-7; a possible D gene is TRBD2 (6 bases). V shed 1 base and J shed 0 bases, with 13 bases lying between them. CDR1 is MNHEY and CDR2 is SMNVEV in the germline V gene (reference sequence). The CDR3 runs to 16 residues. The chain's CDR3 is CASSLLAGTSSYEQYF. In nucleotides, the CDR3 is TGTGCCAGCAGTTTATTGGCGGGGACGAGCTCCTACGAGCAGTACTTC.

This clone was counted only a few times. This chain connects TRBV10-1 to TRBJ2-1; the D gene is possibly TRBD2 (6 bases). The CDR3 spans 12 residues. Germline CDR1 and CDR2: WNHNN and SYGVQD (reference sequence). V lost 1 base and J 10 bases, leaving 8 bases between the germline ends. As DNA, the CDR3 is TGCGCCAGCAGTGAGTATAGCGGCGAGCAGTTCTTC. Amino acids: CASSEYSGEQFF.

The chain employs TRBV19 and TRBJ2-6; D gene ambiguous. In germline, CDR1 is LNHDA, CDR2 SQIVND (reference sequence). CDR3 size: 15 residues. The V end lost 4 bases, the J end lost 4 bases, and 11 bases lay between the germline ends. The CDR3 sequence: CASSNFDSGANVLTF. The CDR3 DNA reads as TGTGCCAGTAGTAATTTTGACTCCGGGGCCAACGTCCTGACTTTC. Combining the CDR3 with reference TRBV19 and TRBJ2-6 gives the whole variable domain DGGITQSPKYLFRKEGQNVTLSCEQNLNHDAMYWYRQDPGQGLRLIYYSQIVNDFQKGDIAEGYSVSREKKESFPLTVTSAQKNPTAFYLCASSNFDSGANVLTFGAGSRLTVL.

The chain uses TRBV11-2 and TRBJ2-2, with a possible D match to TRBD1 (6 bases). The CDR3 is 14 amino acids. V lost 5 bases to trimming and J lost 5 bases, with 12 bases between them. Germline V gene sequence: CDR1 SGHAT, CDR2 FQNNGV. CDR3 in amino acids: CASSPDRVTGELFF. The CDR3 DNA reads as TGTGCCAGCAGCCCGGACAGAGTAACCGGGGAGCTGTTTTTT.

Here the CDR3 reads CASSLETGAKYEQYF. CDR3 coding DNA: TGTGCCAGCAGCTTAGAGACAGGGGCGAAATACGAGCAGTACTTC. The genes are TRBV5-5 and TRBJ2-7; 8 nucleotides align to TRBD1. Germline V CDR1 and CDR2: SGHKS, YYEKEE (reference sequence). The V segment lost 2 bases and the J segment 4 bases; nucleotides outside the gene matches: 8. The CDR3 runs to 15 residues.

A few counts support this clone. The chain combines TRBV19 with TRBJ2-2; D is possibly TRBD2 (6 bases). The V gene's germline CDR1 is LNHDA and CDR2 SQIVND (reference sequence). This CDR3 contains 14 residues. Trimming took off 3 bases at V and 6 bases at J, with 11 bases between the two ends. The CDR3 coding sequence is TGTGCCAGTAGTATGGGGGGTGGGGCCGGGGAGCTGTTTTTT. Translating gives CASSMGGGAGELFF.

In its sample, this clone was seen a few times. The V call is TRBV5-6, the J call TRBJ1-2; TRBD1 aligns across 7 bases. With V trimmed by 4 bases and J by 4 bases, 10 bases remained unmatched. In germline, CDR1 is SGHDT, CDR2 YYEEEE. This CDR3 is 15 amino acids long. The CDR3 coding sequence is TGTGCCAGCAGCACAGGGACAGCTGGGGGCTATGGCTACACCTTC. It codes for CASSTGTAGGYGYTF.

V and J are TRBV27 and TRBJ1-3; 10 bases map to TRBD1. The CDR3 spans 19 residues. In germline, CDR1 is MNHEY, CDR2 SMNVEV (reference sequence). J gave up 0 bases and V 6 bases, and 14 bases lay outside the gene matches. The DNA of the CDR3 is TGTGCCAGCAGCCGAGTTTTTAGGACAGGGGGGATCTCTGGAAACACCATATATTTT. This codes for CASSRVFRTGGISGNTIYF.

As for this clone: Other DNA sequences in this sample translate to the same CDR3. The J gene is TRBJ1-2, the V gene TRBV4-1; a weak D match, TRBD1 (5 bases). Trimming pared 3 bases from V and 8 bases from J, leaving 10 bases between. From germline, CDR1 is MGHRA and CDR2 YSYEKL. The CDR3 sequence is 12 residues long. The CDR3 sequence: CASSHHQGGYTF. CDR3 nucleotide sequence: TGCGCCAGCAGCCATCACCAGGGAGGCTACACCTTC.

This sequence joins TRBV5-1 and TRBJ2-2; 7 bases fit TRBD1. Germline V lookup: CDR1 SGHRS, CDR2 YFSETQ. The CDR3 spans 15 residues. V was clipped by 4 bases and J by 1 base; unmatched bases: 4. The CDR3 DNA reads as TGCGCCAGCAGCCCCCGACAGGGGAACACCGGGGAGCTGTTTTTT. Amino acid sequence: CASSPRQGNTGELFF.

The rearrangement uses TRBV2 and TRBJ2-1, with 14 bases aligning to TRBD2. Germline CDR1 and CDR2: SNHLY and FYNNEI. This CDR3 has 20 residues. Trimming took 2 bases from V and 2 from J; bases not matched to a gene: 11. CDR3 protein: CASSEPGTSGGPLTYNEQFF. CDR3 nucleotides: TGTGCCAGCAGTGAACCCGGGACTAGCGGGGGTCCCTTAACCTACAATGAGCAGTTCTTC.